The 25 T cell receptor beta chains below all came from one sample that was sequenced in a study of blood T cell repertoires in COVID-19. The data were produced by immunoSEQ multiplex PCR, yet TCRdb's version contains in-frame clones alone and is incomplete. The sample has under 350,000 clones; 65% to 90% are singletons. Sequences were obtained from PBMCs or T cells enriched from blood (not recorded which). Receptors were obtained from a man aged 30 to 45 who had recovered from COVID-19.

This clone appeared a single time. The chain employs TRBV20-1 and TRBJ1-1, with D uncertain. CDR1 is DFQATT, CDR2 SNEGSKA, per germline (reference sequence). The CDR3 spans 11 residues. Trimming shortened V by 3 bases and J by 5 bases, and 7 bases separated the two germline ends. CDR3 region: CSARRVTEAFF. DNA for the CDR3: TGCAGTGCTAGGAGGGTTACTGAAGCTTTCTTT.

The V and J genes are TRBV27 and TRBJ1-1; D is unclear. Per the germline V gene, CDR1 is MNHEY and CDR2 is SMNVEV (reference sequence). The V end lost 3 bases, the J end lost 6 bases, and 8 bases lay between the germline ends. The CDR3 is 12 residues long. The CDR3 loop is CASSFARPEAFF. The CDR3 DNA follows: TGTGCCAGCAGTTTCGCGCGCCCTGAAGCTTTCTTT.

V gene TRBV7-6 combines with J gene TRBJ2-5; 10 nucleotides align to TRBD2. The CDR3 contains 17 residues. Germline V gene sequence: CDR1 SGHVS, CDR2 FNYEAQ. Losses at the gene ends were 0 bases for V and 1 base for J; bases not matched to a gene: 5. CDR3 nucleotide sequence: TGTGCCAGCAGCTTAGCGATAGCGGGAGGTTCCCAAGAGACCCAGTACTTC. It is translated as CASSLAIAGGSQETQYF.

The rearrangement links TRBV18 to TRBJ1-1; 7 nucleotides match TRBD1. The V segment lost 0 bases and the J segment 3 bases; nucleotides outside the gene matches: 4. Germline V lookup: CDR1 KGHSH, CDR2 LQKENI. This CDR3 spans 15 amino acids. The CDR3 sequence is CASSPPGTGDTEAFF. The CDR3 region has the DNA TGTGCCAGCTCACCACCGGGAACAGGGGACACTGAAGCTTTCTTT.

The rearrangement joins TRBV20-1 to TRBJ2-3; a weak D match, TRBD1 (6 bases). From germline, CDR1 is DFQATT and CDR2 SNEGSKA (reference sequence). V was shortened by 5 bases and J by 6 bases, with 9 bases between the two germline ends. CDR3 length equals 11 residues. The CDR3 reads CSAGTYDTQYF. CDR3 bases: TGCAGTGCTGGGACATACGATACGCAGTATTTT.

The table lists this clone with a few counts. This chain joins TRBV5-1 and TRBJ2-3; 7 positions match TRBD1. This CDR3 is 15 amino acids long. Germline CDR1 reads SGHRS; CDR2 reads YFSETQ. The V segment lost 4 bases and the J segment 2 bases; nucleotides outside the gene matches: 7. The CDR3: CASSPGQTPTDTQYF. The DNA for the CDR3 is TGCGCCAGCAGCCCGGGACAGACACCCACAGATACGCAGTATTTT.

The chain has TRBV6-9 and TRBJ2-4; 9 positions match TRBD1. Trimming removed 2 bases from V and 8 bases from J; junction bases left unmatched: 13. The CDR3 sequence is 17 residues long. Germline loops: CDR1 MNHGY, CDR2 SVAAGI. The CDR3: CASSYHGGGQGRDIQYF. The CDR3 DNA reads TGTGCCAGCAGTTATCATGGAGGCGGACAGGGGAGGGACATTCAGTACTTC.

The chain employs TRBV28 and TRBJ1-2; the match to TRBD1 covers 8 bases. Germline values: CDR1 MDHEN, CDR2 SYDVKM. V lost 5 bases to trimming and J lost 6 bases; unmatched junction nucleotides: 17. This CDR3 contains 17 residues. Here the CDR3 DNA reads TGTGCCAGCAGTCAACTCGATATTACAGGGGGTCGGAATGGCTACACCTTC. It encodes CASSQLDITGGRNGYTF.

This clone has only one observation. The gene calls are TRBV7-8 and TRBJ2-1; 11 bases map to TRBD2. This CDR3 contains 16 residues. With 1 base clipped from V and 9 bases from J, the junction kept 8 bases outside the gene matches. Germline V gene sequence: CDR1 SGHVS, CDR2 FQNEAQ. CDR3 in amino acids: CASSLGRLAGIGEQFF. The CDR3 DNA follows: TGTGCCAGCAGCTTAGGTCGACTAGCGGGGATAGGTGAGCAGTTCTTC.

The chain combines TRBV5-4 with TRBJ1-1; D not resolved. The germline V and J ends were trimmed by 2 bases and 5 bases, with 10 bases remaining between them. CDR1 SGHNT and CDR2 YYREEE come from the germline V gene (reference sequence). The CDR3 length is 13 residues. This CDR3 is CASSFTRETEAFF. The CDR3, as DNA: TGTGCCAGCAGCTTTACGAGGGAGACTGAAGCTTTCTTT. Full variable domain (rest looked up from reference TRBV5-4 and TRBJ1-1): ETGVTQSPTHLIKTRGQQVTLRCSSQSGHNTVSWYQQALGQGPQFIFQYYREEENGRGNFPPRFSGLQFPNYSSELNVNALELDDSALYLCASSFTRETEAFFGQGTRLTVV.

The V call is TRBV6-6, the J call TRBJ1-5; D may be TRBD1 (6 bases). V lost 5 bases and J lost 2, with 13 bases in between. The germline CDR1 and CDR2 sequences are MNHNY and SVGAGI (reference sequence). The CDR3 loop spans 15 amino acids. The CDR3 here is CASSRQVGGNQPQHF. CDR3 in DNA: TGTGCCAGCAGTCGACAGGTAGGGGGCAATCAGCCCCAGCATTTT.

The chain has TRBV5-4 and TRBJ2-7; TRBD1 might be the D (5 bases). The germline V gene has CDR1 SGHNT and CDR2 YYREEE (reference sequence). The CDR3 has 13 amino acids. V dropped 5 bases and J dropped 1 base, with 10 bases sitting between them. The CDR3 DNA is TGTGCCAGCAGTCAAGACAGTTCCTACGAGCAGTACTTC. This translates into CASSQDSSYEQYF.

The genes are TRBV28 and TRBJ1-2, with 8 bases that match TRBD1. The CDR3 covers 13 residues. The germline gives CDR1 MDHEN, CDR2 SYDVKM. V lost 6 bases to trimming and J lost 8 bases; unmatched junction nucleotides: 8. The CDR3: CASSLPQGAGYTF. In nucleotides, the CDR3 is TGTGCCAGCAGCCTCCCGCAGGGGGCCGGCTACACCTTC.

The chain joins TRBV19 to TRBJ2-2; 7 bases are shared with TRBD2. CDR1 is LNHDA and CDR2 is SQIVND in the germline V gene (reference sequence). CDR3 length: 14 residues. After removal of 6 bases from V and 2 bases from J, the junction contained 3 bases not matched to a gene. In DNA form, the CDR3 reads TGTGCCAGTAGGAGCGGGGCTAACACCGGGGAGCTGTTTTTT. This gives the protein CASRSGANTGELFF.

In DNA form, the CDR3 reads TGTGCCAGCAGCCTGGACAGTTATGAAGCTTTCTTT. Translating gives CASSLDSYEAFF. The chain has TRBV7-9 and TRBJ1-1, with D possibly being TRBD1 (6 bases). V was pared by 5 bases and J by 7 bases, with 11 bases between. The CDR3 loop spans 12 amino acids. Per germline, CDR1 SEHNR and CDR2 FQNEAQ (reference sequence).

V is TRBV11-3 and J is TRBJ1-5; D is possibly TRBD1 (6 bases). Per germline, CDR1 SGHNT and CDR2 YENEEA. The CDR3 consists of 15 residues. Trimming took off 5 bases at V and 3 bases at J, with 14 bases between the two ends. CDR3 protein: CASSVPGHFNQPQHF. DNA for the CDR3: TGTGCCAGCAGCGTACCGGGACACTTCAATCAGCCCCAGCATTTT.

The chain combines TRBV23-1 with TRBJ2-5; 7 bases align to TRBD1. TRBV23-1 falls under the ORF class, with uncertain function. Trimming cost V 1 base and J 3 bases; bases outside gene matches: 8. The CDR3 sequence is 16 residues long. The CDR3 spells CASSQFGVQGKETQYF. DNA of the CDR3: TGCGCCAGCAGTCAATTCGGAGTACAGGGGAAAGAGACCCAGTACTTC.

This clone was detected only once. V gene TRBV6-1 combines with J gene TRBJ1-3; 10 bases match TRBD1. V dropped 0 bases and J dropped 1; count of bases not matched to a gene: 6. Germline V gene sequence: CDR1 MNHNS, CDR2 SASEGT. The CDR3 totals 18 residues. Here the CDR3 reads CASSEARWTGGSGNTIYF. The CDR3 region has the DNA TGTGCCAGCAGTGAAGCGCGTTGGACAGGGGGGTCTGGAAACACCATATATTTT.

The chain uses TRBV3-1 (or the pseudogene TRBV3-2) and TRBJ1-6; TRBD1 aligns across 7 bases. The germline V gene encodes CDR1 LGHDT and CDR2 YNNKEL (reference sequence). The CDR3 covers 15 residues. J lost 5 bases, V lost 0 bases, and 1 base had no gene match. The CDR3 here is CASSQEDRDNSPLHF. The CDR3 DNA sequence: TGTGCCAGCAGCCAAGAAGACAGGGATAATTCACCCCTCCACTTT.

This clone was observed once. The chain carries TRBV2 and TRBJ1-3; possibly TRBD1 for D (5 bases). Looked up from germline, CDR1 is SNHLY and CDR2 is FYNNEI. The CDR3 totals 15 residues. Trimming took 8 bases from V and 0 from J, leaving 14 bases between them. In DNA form, the CDR3 reads TGTGCCAGCCGGAGGGACGTCCTCTCTGGAAACACCATATATTTT. The encoded protein is CASRRDVLSGNTIYF. Based on the CDR3 plus reference TRBV2 and TRBJ1-3, the full variable domain is EPEVTQTPSHQVTQMGQEVILRCVPISNHLYFYWYRQILGQKVEFLVSFYNNEISEKSEIFDDQFSVERPDGSNFTLKIRSTKLEDSAMYFCASRRDVLSGNTIYFGEGSWLTVV.

The chain employs TRBV30 and TRBJ2-7; 9 bases align to TRBD2. This CDR3 spans 20 amino acids. The V gene end was trimmed by 3 bases and the J gene end by 1 base; junction bases not matched to a gene: 22. In germline, CDR1 is GTSNPN, CDR2 SVGIG (reference sequence). The CDR3 loop is CAWSPPVWREGGARSYEQYF. The CDR3 DNA is TGTGCCTGGAGCCCCCCGGTATGGCGGGAGGGTGGAGCACGGTCCTACGAGCAGTACTTC.

The chain links TRBV18 to TRBJ2-7; TRBD1 agrees at 10 bases. Trimming at V came to 2 bases and at J to 2 bases, leaving 3 bases not matched to a gene. CDR3 size: 15 residues. Germline CDR1 KGHSH, CDR2 LQKENI. CDR3 in amino acids: CASSPWDRGPYEQYF. The CDR3 DNA reads as TGTGCCAGCTCACCATGGGACAGGGGACCCTACGAGCAGTACTTC.

The gene calls are TRBV5-6 and TRBJ2-5, with no clear D. The germline V gene encodes CDR1 SGHDT and CDR2 YYEEEE. The CDR3 is made up of 12 amino acids. Trimming stripped 6 bases from V and 1 base from J, with 7 bases between. CDR3: CASTVFQETQYF. The DNA of the CDR3 is TGTGCCAGCACCGTCTTCCAAGAGACCCAGTACTTC.

This clone appeared once. This chain links TRBV2 with TRBJ1-5, with 7 bases identical to TRBD1. V was clipped by 1 base and J by 2 bases; unmatched bases: 8. The CDR3 totals 17 residues. CDR1 SNHLY and CDR2 FYNNEI come from the germline V gene. In DNA form, the CDR3 reads TGTGCCAGCAGTGAAGTTCGCGGACAGGTCGGCAATCAGCCCCAGCATTTT. Translating it yields CASSEVRGQVGNQPQHF.

The CDR3 DNA reads as TGTGCAAGTCGCTTAGGACATCAGGGGCTACCATTCTCTGGGGCCAACGTCCTGACTTTC. This gives the protein CASRLGHQGLPFSGANVLTF. The chain employs TRBV12-2 and TRBJ2-6; TRBD1, the table's D call, was not compared with the DNA. TRBV12-2 is a listed pseudogene. The CDR3 consists of 20 residues.